This T cell receptor (beta chain) was identified during a study of cytomegalovirus exposure and HLA in healthy donors. About the research overall: Around 87 million unique TCRs, all from HLA-typed donors, were included in an early release of the data. Of the donors genotyped, several hundred in all, 81% fell in the Caucasian-associated ancestry cluster.

There are a few counts of this clone. Its antigen is not known. The study's findings and limits: Follow-up analysis seemed to connect common viral pathogens with several of the most significant clusters identified.

The junction had 7 bases not matched to a gene; V was cut back by 6 bases and J by 4 bases. This CDR3 region has 14 residues. Looked up from germline, CDR1 is MNHEY and CDR2 is SVGAGI. PCR was performed using 60 Vbeta and 13 Jbeta primers. The protocol was immunoSEQ multiplex PCR, while the TCRdb copy is restricted to in-frame clones and leaves out a portion. The data hold roughly 100,000 clones, with more than 9.5% observed a single time. Material for sequencing was PBMCs. This receptor was obtained from a man aged 35 to 55 in good health and CMV-seropositive. The genes are TRBV6-5 and TRBJ2-7, with 9 positions matching TRBD1. The CDR3 DNA is TGTGCCAGCAGAACGGGACAGGGATGGTACGAGCAGTACTTC. It encodes CASRTGQGWYEQYF.